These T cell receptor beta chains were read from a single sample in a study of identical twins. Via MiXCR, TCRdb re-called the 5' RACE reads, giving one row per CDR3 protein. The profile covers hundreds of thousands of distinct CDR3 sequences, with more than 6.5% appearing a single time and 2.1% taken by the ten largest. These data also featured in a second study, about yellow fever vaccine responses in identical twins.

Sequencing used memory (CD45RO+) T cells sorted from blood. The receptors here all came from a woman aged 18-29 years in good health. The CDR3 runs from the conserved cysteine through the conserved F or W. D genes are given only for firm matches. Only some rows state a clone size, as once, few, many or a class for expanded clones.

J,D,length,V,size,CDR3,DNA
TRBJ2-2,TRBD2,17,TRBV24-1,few,CATSEPPGGTNTGELFF,TGTGCCACCAGTGAGCCCCCCGGGGGGACTAACACCGGGGAGCTGTTTTTT
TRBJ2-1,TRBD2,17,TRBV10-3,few,CAISDLAGVSSYNEQFF,TGTGCCATCAGTGATTTAGCGGGGGTTAGCTCCTACAATGAGCAGTTCTTC
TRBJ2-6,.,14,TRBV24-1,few,CATAAASGANVLTF,TGTGCCACCGCCGCGGCCTCTGGGGCCAACGTCCTGACTTTC
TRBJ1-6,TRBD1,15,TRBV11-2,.,CASSFRDRVYSPLHF,TGTGCCAGCAGCTTCCGGGACAGGGTATACTCACCCCTCCACTTT
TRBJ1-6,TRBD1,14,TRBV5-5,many,CASSLGTGSSPLHF,TGTGCCAGCAGCTTGGGGACAGGGTCTTCACCCCTCCACTTT
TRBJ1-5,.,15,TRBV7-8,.,CASGEAVNSNQPQHF,TGTGCCAGCGGTGAGGCGGTAAATAGCAATCAGCCCCAGCATTTT
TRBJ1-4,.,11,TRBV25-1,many,CASSQTEKLFF,TGTGCCAGCAGTCAAACTGAAAAACTGTTTTTT
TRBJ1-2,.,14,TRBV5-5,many,CASSLTGFVRGYTF,TGTGCCAGCAGCTTGACAGGATTCGTTAGGGGCTACACCTTC
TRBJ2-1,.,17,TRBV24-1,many,CATSDPAPTTSYNEQFF,TGTGCCACCAGTGACCCTGCCCCCACGACATCATACAATGAGCAGTTCTTC
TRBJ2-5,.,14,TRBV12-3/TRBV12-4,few,CASSLGVAQETQYF,TGTGCCAGCAGTTTGGGGGTGGCCCAAGAGACCCAGTACTTC
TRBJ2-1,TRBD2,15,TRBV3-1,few,CASSRSGIVYNEQFF,TGTGCCAGCAGCCGGAGCGGGATAGTGTACAATGAGCAGTTCTTC
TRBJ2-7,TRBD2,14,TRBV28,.,CASRMGGGVDEQYF,TGTGCCAGCAGAATGGGGGGGGGAGTCGACGAGCAGTACTTC
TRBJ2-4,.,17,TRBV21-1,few,CASSRGRGPLAKNIQYF,TGTGCCAGCAGCAGAGGCCGGGGGCCCCTAGCCAAAAACATTCAGTACTTC
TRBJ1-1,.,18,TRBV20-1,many,CSALDWEQRGKINTEAFF,TGCAGTGCGCTCGATTGGGAGCAGAGAGGGAAAATCAACACTGAAGCTTTCTTT
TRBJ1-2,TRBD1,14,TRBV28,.,CASRPTGGSYGYTF,TGTGCCAGCAGACCGACAGGGGGCAGCTATGGCTACACCTTC
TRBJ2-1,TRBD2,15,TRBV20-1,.,CSARSTSGDYNEQFF,TGCAGTGCTAGAAGTACTAGCGGGGATTACAATGAGCAGTTCTTC